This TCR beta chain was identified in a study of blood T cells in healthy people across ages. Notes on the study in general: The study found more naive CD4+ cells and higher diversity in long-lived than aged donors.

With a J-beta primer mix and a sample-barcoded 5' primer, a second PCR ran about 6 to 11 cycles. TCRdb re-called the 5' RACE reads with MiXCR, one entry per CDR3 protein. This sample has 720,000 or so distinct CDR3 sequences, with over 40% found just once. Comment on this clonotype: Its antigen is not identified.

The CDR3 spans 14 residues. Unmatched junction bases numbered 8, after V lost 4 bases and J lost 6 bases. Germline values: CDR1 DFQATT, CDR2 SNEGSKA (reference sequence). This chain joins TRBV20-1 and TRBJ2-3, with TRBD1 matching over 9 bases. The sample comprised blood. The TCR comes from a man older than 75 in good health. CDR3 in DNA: TGCAGTGCTAACACAGGGGGCGCGATGGATACGCAGTATTTT. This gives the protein CSANTGGAMDTQYF.